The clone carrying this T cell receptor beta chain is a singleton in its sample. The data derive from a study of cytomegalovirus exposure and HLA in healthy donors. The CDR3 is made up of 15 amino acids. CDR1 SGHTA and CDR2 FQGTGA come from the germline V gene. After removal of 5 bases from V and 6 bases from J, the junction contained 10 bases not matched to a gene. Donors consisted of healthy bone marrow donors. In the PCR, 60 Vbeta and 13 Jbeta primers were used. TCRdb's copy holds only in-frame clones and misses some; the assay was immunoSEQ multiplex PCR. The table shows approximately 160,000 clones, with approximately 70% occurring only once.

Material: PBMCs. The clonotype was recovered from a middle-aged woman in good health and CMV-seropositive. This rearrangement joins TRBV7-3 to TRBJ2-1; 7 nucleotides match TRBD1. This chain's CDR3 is CASSQTGTVSNEQFF. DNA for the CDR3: TGTGCCAGCAGCCAAACAGGGACAGTCTCCAATGAGCAGTTCTTC.